This T cell receptor (beta chain) was observed in a study of early T cells in non-severe SARS-CoV-2 infection. This clonotype was observed a handful of times. CDR1 is DFQATT and CDR2 is SNEGSKA in the germline V gene (reference sequence). CDR3 size: 16 residues. J gave up 4 bases and V 3 bases, and 14 bases lay outside the gene matches. Individually, cDNA molecules had unique molecular identifiers attached to them. Using its own MiXCR run on the 5' RACE reads, TCRdb lists one record per CDR3 protein. The sample has approximately 74,000 distinct CDR3 sequences; 11% to 15% are singletons. This receptor was identified in an adult who was a healthcare worker with PCR-confirmed SARS-CoV-2 infection or an uninfected control (not recorded which). V is TRBV20-1 and J is TRBJ1-2, with 7 nucleotides matching TRBD1. Input material: whole blood. The CDR3 reads CSASPRTGLGGYGYTF. The CDR3 DNA is TGCAGTGCTAGTCCTCGGACAGGATTAGGGGGCTATGGCTACACCTTC.